These 24 T cell receptor beta chains originate from one sample sequenced in a study of blood T cell repertoires in COVID-19. Profiling relied on immunoSEQ multiplex PCR, and the TCRdb table lists in-frame clones only, not all of them. The sample yields just over 650,000 clones, just under 90% seen once. The sequenced sample consisted of peripheral blood. All receptors derive from a woman younger than 30 with acute or convalescent COVID-19.

J is TRBJ2-1 and V is TRBV7-2, with 9 bases aligning to TRBD2. This CDR3 has 13 amino acids. V was pared by 1 base and J by 10 bases, with 2 bases of the junction left unmatched. Germline CDR1 and CDR2: SGHTA and FQGNSA. For the CDR3, the DNA is TGTGCCAGCAGCTTAGATAGCGGGGGAGAGCAGTTCTTC. It encodes CASSLDSGGEQFF.

The sample holds a few counts of this clone. The V and J genes are TRBV5-4 and TRBJ2-4, with 8 positions matching TRBD1. Germline V gene lookup returns CDR1 SGHNT and CDR2 YYREEE (reference sequence). The CDR3 has 14 residues. V lost 4 bases and J lost 5; bases outside the gene matches: 5. CDR3 region: CASSPDRGENIQYF. Here the CDR3 DNA reads TGTGCCAGCAGCCCAGACAGGGGTGAAAACATTCAGTACTTC.

This clone was seen a handful of times. The CDR3 DNA follows: TGTGCCAGCAGCCCATGGACAGGGGGCTTGCAGGGAAACACCATATATTTT. Translation: CASSPWTGGLQGNTIYF. The chain is built from TRBV11-2 and TRBJ1-3; 11 bases agree with TRBD1. In germline, CDR1 is SGHAT, CDR2 FQNNGV. This CDR3 region has 17 residues. The V segment lost 5 bases and the J segment 4 bases; nucleotides outside the gene matches: 10.

V is TRBV7-6 and J is TRBJ2-3; 11 nucleotides agree with TRBD2. Per the germline V gene, CDR1 is SGHVS and CDR2 is FNYEAQ. With 1 base clipped from V and 5 bases from J, the junction kept 5 bases outside the gene matches. The CDR3 contains 16 residues. This CDR3 is CASSLEVAGGEDTQYF. The CDR3 DNA reads TGTGCCAGCAGCTTAGAGGTAGCGGGGGGGGAAGATACGCAGTATTTT.

The V gene is TRBV19, the J gene TRBJ2-6, with TRBD2 as a possible D gene (6 bases). CDR1 and CDR2 (germline): LNHDA, SQIVND (reference sequence). V lost 1 base to trimming and J lost 1 base, with 8 bases between them. The CDR3 is 16 amino acids. The CDR3 spells CASSIGGRSGANVLTF. The CDR3 DNA reads TGTGCCAGTAGTATAGGGGGGAGGTCTGGGGCCAACGTCCTGACTTTC.

The gene calls are TRBV9 and TRBJ1-2; possible D gene TRBD1, 6 bases. Germline-derived CDR1 and CDR2 are SGDLS and YYNGEE. The CDR3 covers 14 residues. Trimming stripped 4 bases from V and 5 bases from J, with 15 bases between. In DNA form, the CDR3 reads TGTGCCAGCAGCACATGGGGGGGCGAATATGGCTACACCTTC. Translation: CASSTWGGEYGYTF.

The rearrangement links TRBV7-9 to TRBJ1-5; D remains ambiguous. The CDR3 totals 13 residues. V gave up 4 bases and J gave up 0 bases, with 4 bases separating them. Germline V gives CDR1 SEHNR, CDR2 FQNEAQ (reference sequence). The CDR3 loop reads CASSSSSNQPQHF. CDR3 in DNA: TGTGCCAGCAGCTCGAGTAGCAATCAGCCCCAGCATTTT.

The chain links TRBV5-1 to TRBJ2-5; 11 bases are a match to TRBD2. The J segment lost 10 bases and the V segment lost 5 bases, leaving 7 bases of the junction unmatched. Germline values: CDR1 SGHRS, CDR2 YFSETQ. The CDR3 has 13 amino acids. The CDR3 DNA is TGCGCCAGCAGGACTAGCGGGGCTACAGTCCAGTACTTC. Its protein is CASRTSGATVQYF.

This rearrangement joins TRBV7-3 to TRBJ1-1, with D unresolved. The CDR3 totals 14 residues. From germline, CDR1 is SGHTA and CDR2 FQGTGA. The V and J ends lost 5 bases and 0 bases respectively, with 10 bases between them. CDR3 sequence: CASSRGSMNTEAFF. CDR3 bases: TGTGCCAGCAGCCGGGGATCGATGAACACTGAAGCTTTCTTT.

The J gene is TRBJ1-2, the V gene TRBV19, with a tentative D call TRBD1 (5 bases). The CDR3 runs 13 residues. Germline CDR1 and CDR2: LNHDA and SQIVND (reference sequence). With 7 bases removed from V and 1 base from J, the gap between germline ends came to 10 bases. The CDR3 bases are TGTGCCAGTACCCCGACAGTTAACTATGGCTACACCTTC. It encodes CASTPTVNYGYTF.

The V and J genes are TRBV12-3 or TRBV12-4 and TRBJ1-2; D not certain. V was clipped by 6 bases and J by 7 bases, with 15 bases between them. The CDR3 extends over 13 amino acids. CDR3 in DNA: TGTGCCAGCAGACCCCAGGAAGAGAGTGGCTACACCTTC. It translates to CASRPQEESGYTF.

The V gene is TRBV30, the J gene TRBJ1-1, with D hard to call. The CDR3 has 14 amino acids. Deletions cut 1 base from V and 10 bases from J, with 19 bases between. CDR1 and CDR2 (germline): GTSNPN, SVGIG (reference sequence). CDR3 nucleotide sequence: TGTGCCTGGAGTGCCACGGGGAACAGTGGACGAGCTTTCTTT. It encodes CAWSATGNSGRAFF.

The J gene is TRBJ2-5, the V gene TRBV18; D is possibly TRBD1 (5 bases). Germline values: CDR1 KGHSH, CDR2 LQKENI. V was pared by 5 bases and J by 5 bases, with 18 bases between. The CDR3 consists of 15 residues. The CDR3 nucleotides are TGTGCCAGCTCATCCACCTATCAGGGTGGGGAGACCCAGTACTTC. This sequence encodes CASSSTYQGGETQYF.

The chain has TRBV28 and TRBJ2-6; weak D call: TRBD2 (5 bases). The germline V gene encodes CDR1 MDHEN and CDR2 SYDVKM. V lost 5 bases, J lost 5 bases, and 13 bases lay in between. The CDR3 consists of 15 residues. The CDR3, as DNA: TGTGCCAGCAGTGTGGAGGCATCCCGGGCCAACGTCCTGACTTTC. This sequence encodes CASSVEASRANVLTF.

CDR3 sequence reads: CASSEGTSNQPQHF. The CDR3 coding sequence is TGTGCCAGCAGTGAAGGGACATCCAATCAGCCCCAGCATTTT. The J gene is TRBJ1-5, the V gene TRBV6-1, with TRBD1 as a possible D gene (5 bases). Germline V gene data show CDR1 as MNHNS and CDR2 as SASEGT. The V end lost 1 base, the J end lost 3 bases, and 7 bases lay between the germline ends. The CDR3 length is 14 residues.

This clone turned up a few times. The gene calls are TRBV6-4 and TRBJ2-1, with D maybe TRBD2 (5 bases). Trimming cost V 4 bases and J 8 bases, with 15 bases left between them. Per germline, CDR1 MRHNA and CDR2 SNTAGT. The CDR3 runs 14 residues. CDR3 in amino acids: CASSVSEARDEQFF. The CDR3 bases are TGTGCCAGCAGTGTCTCCGAAGCGAGGGATGAGCAGTTCTTC.

The V and J genes are TRBV19 and TRBJ1-2; a weak D match, TRBD1 (5 bases). V lost 7 bases, J lost 6 bases, and 21 bases lay in between. The CDR3 totals 15 residues. Germline CDR1 LNHDA, CDR2 SQIVND (reference sequence). CDR3 amino acids: CASTITDTRTHGYTF. Written as DNA, the CDR3 is TGTGCCAGTACCATAACGGACACCCGCACCCATGGCTACACCTTC.

The chain uses TRBV29-1 and TRBJ1-3; D might be TRBD1 (5 bases). This CDR3 contains 14 residues. Looked up from germline, CDR1 is SQVTM and CDR2 is ANQGSEA. Trimming removed 1 base at V and 8 bases at J, with 15 bases between. CDR3 sequence reads: CSVEGEGREDTIYF. DNA of the CDR3: TGCAGCGTTGAAGGAGAGGGCAGGGAGGACACCATATATTTT.

The V gene is TRBV5-1, the J gene TRBJ1-2; possibly TRBD1 for D (5 bases). The germline CDR1 and CDR2 sequences are SGHRS and YFSETQ. CDR3 size: 15 residues. V gave up 4 bases and J gave up 5 bases, with 18 bases separating them. The CDR3 sequence: CASSLTAFNPYGYTF. The DNA for the CDR3 is TGCGCCAGCAGCCTGACAGCCTTCAACCCATATGGCTACACCTTC.

The chain combines TRBV9 with TRBJ1-5; possible D gene TRBD1, 6 bases. V lost 0 bases and J lost 5, with 12 bases in between. CDR3 size: 15 residues. Germline CDR1 is SGDLS and CDR2 is YYNGEE. CDR3 in DNA: TGTGCCAGCAGCGTAGGGGGAGGGGGTCATCAGCCCCAGCATTTT. This codes for CASSVGGGGHQPQHF.

V gene TRBV2 combines with J gene TRBJ2-1, with a tentative D call TRBD2 (7 bases). This CDR3 comprises 18 residues. Germline V CDR1 and CDR2: SNHLY, FYNNEI. V was shortened by 7 bases and J by 7 bases, with 29 bases between the two germline ends. CDR3 sequence reads: CASKVGLVLWGGLNEQFF. The CDR3 DNA reads TGTGCCAGCAAAGTGGGCTTGGTATTGTGGGGGGGCCTGAATGAGCAGTTCTTC.

The J gene is TRBJ2-3, the V gene TRBV5-5, with TRBD1 as a possible D gene (6 bases). The germline gives CDR1 SGHKS, CDR2 YYEKEE (reference sequence). This CDR3 region has 18 residues. V dropped 4 bases and J dropped 0 bases, with 21 bases sitting between them. DNA of the CDR3: TGTGCCAGCAGCGTGTTCGACGGGCGGACAGAAAGCACAGATACGCAGTATTTT. Protein: CASSVFDGRTESTDTQYF.

The rearrangement links TRBV5-6 to TRBJ1-6, with 7 bases lining up with TRBD1. The germline V gene has CDR1 SGHDT and CDR2 YYEEEE. The CDR3 has 18 residues. The junction had 13 bases not matched to a gene; V was cut back by 1 base and J by 6 bases. CDR3: CASSLRWTRQGGNSPLHF. In DNA, the CDR3 is TGTGCCAGCAGCTTGAGGTGGACAAGACAGGGTGGTAATTCACCCCTCCACTTT.

Note on this clone: Other nucleotide sequences from this sample produce the same CDR3. The chain is built from TRBV27 and TRBJ2-3, with D perhaps matching TRBD2 (5 bases). The V gene lost 4 bases and the J gene lost 6 bases, with 5 bases spanning the gap. The germline V gene encodes CDR1 MNHEY and CDR2 SMNVEV (reference sequence). The CDR3 extends over 11 amino acids. CDR3 amino acids: CASSSGDTQYF. CDR3 sequence (DNA): TGTGCCAGCAGTTCGGGGGATACGCAGTATTTT.